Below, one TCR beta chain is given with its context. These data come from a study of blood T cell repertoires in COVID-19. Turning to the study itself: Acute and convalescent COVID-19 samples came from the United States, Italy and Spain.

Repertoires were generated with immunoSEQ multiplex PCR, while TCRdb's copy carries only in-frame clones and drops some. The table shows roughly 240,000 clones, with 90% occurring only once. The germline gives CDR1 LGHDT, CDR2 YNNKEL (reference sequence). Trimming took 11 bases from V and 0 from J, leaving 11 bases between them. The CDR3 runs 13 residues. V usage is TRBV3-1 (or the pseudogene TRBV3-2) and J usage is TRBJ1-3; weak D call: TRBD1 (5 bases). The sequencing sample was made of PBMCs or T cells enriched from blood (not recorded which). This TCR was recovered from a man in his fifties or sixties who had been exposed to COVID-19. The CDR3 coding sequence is TGTGCCTCCAGACAGATCTCTGGAAACACCATATATTTT. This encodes CASRQISGNTIYF.